This T cell receptor beta chain was documented in a study of blood T cells in healthy people across ages. This clonotype was seen a few times. The use of a sample-barcoded 5' primer and a J-beta primer mix characterized a second PCR of about 7 to 12 cycles. TCRdb itself ran the 5' RACE reads through MiXCR, one entry per CDR3 protein. The sample yields roughly 800,000 distinct CDR3 sequences, 25% seen once. The V segment lost 4 bases and the J segment 6 bases; nucleotides outside the gene matches: 7. This CDR3 spans 15 amino acids. Germline values: CDR1 PRHDT, CDR2 FYEKMQ (reference sequence). In addition, the sample was reused for a study of T cells of mothers and their children.

The TCR sequence derives from a boy between 5 and 17 years old in good health. The chain is built from TRBV13 and TRBJ2-1; the match to TRBD2 covers 9 bases. The sequencing input was blood. CDR3 sequence (DNA): TGTGCCAGCAGCTCGTGGCTAGCGGGGACCAATGAGCAGTTCTTC. This encodes CASSSWLAGTNEQFF.